This T cell receptor (beta chain) was observed in a study of T cell responses to AZD1222 COVID-19 vaccine. The study's findings and limits: At study baseline, merely five or six AZD1222 recipients were seropositive. In a largely white British group with more females than males, clonal diversity was possibly underestimated.

CDR1 is LGHDT and CDR2 is YNNKEL in the germline V gene (reference sequence). CDR3 size: 17 residues. With 1 base clipped from V and 4 bases from J, the junction kept 11 bases outside the gene matches. The table came from immunoSEQ multiplex PCR; TCRdb's copy has only in-frame clones and leaves some out. The profile shows tens of thousands of clones, over 75% of them singletons. Comments on this clone: As yet, its antigen is unknown.

The chain links TRBV3-1 (or the pseudogene TRBV3-2) to TRBJ2-5, with 8 bases aligning to TRBD2. The sample here was peripheral blood, taken on day 0 of AZD1222 vaccination. The sequence derives from an adult in good health. The CDR3 region is CASSQARGARLLETQYF. The CDR3 coding sequence is TGTGCCAGCAGCCAAGCGCGGGGGGCCAGGTTGTTAGAGACCCAGTACTTC.